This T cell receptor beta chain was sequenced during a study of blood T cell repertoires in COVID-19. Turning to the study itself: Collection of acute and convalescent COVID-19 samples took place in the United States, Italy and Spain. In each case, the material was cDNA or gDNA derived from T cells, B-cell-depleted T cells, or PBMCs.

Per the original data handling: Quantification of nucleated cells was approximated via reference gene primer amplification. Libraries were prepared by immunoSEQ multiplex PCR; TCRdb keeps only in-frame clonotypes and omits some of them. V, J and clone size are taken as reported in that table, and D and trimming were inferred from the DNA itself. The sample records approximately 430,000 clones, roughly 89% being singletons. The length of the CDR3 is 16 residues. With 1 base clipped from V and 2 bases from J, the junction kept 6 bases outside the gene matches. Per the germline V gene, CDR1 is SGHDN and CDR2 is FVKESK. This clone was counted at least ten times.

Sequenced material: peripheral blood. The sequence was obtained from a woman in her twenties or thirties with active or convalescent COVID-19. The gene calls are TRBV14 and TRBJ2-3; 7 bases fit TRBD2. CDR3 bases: TGTGCCAGCAGCCAAGGAGACCTAGCGGCCACAGATACGCAGTATTTT. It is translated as CASSQGDLAATDTQYF.